The T cell receptor (beta chain) described here comes from a study of T cell responses to AZD1222 COVID-19 vaccine. Germline CDR1 and CDR2: MNHEY and SMNVEV (reference sequence). V lost 6 bases and J lost 0; bases outside the gene matches: 5. The CDR3 runs to 15 residues. Sequenced by immunoSEQ multiplex PCR; TCRdb stores in-frame clones only, minus some. The sample holds 110,000 to 150,000 clones, 80% to 90% seen once. This sequence was found in an adult in good health. The genes are TRBV27 and TRBJ1-3; 7 positions agree with TRBD1. Here the sequenced sample was peripheral blood, taken on day 0 of AZD1222 vaccination. The DNA of the CDR3 is TGTGCCAGCAGCTTGACAGGGAACTCTGGAAACACCATATATTTT. Amino acids: CASSLTGNSGNTIYF.